This TCR beta chain comes out of a study of shared clonotypes between healthy human individuals. Study context: Aged between 18 and 49, the donors were a couple of women and three men. Study-level points and caveats: Clonotypes shared by all four sorted-subset donors had higher generation probabilities than non-shared clonotypes.

Sequencing used immunoSEQ multiplex PCR; TCRdb keeps in-frame clones, though not all of them. The sample carries around 2.1 million clones, around 95% recorded once. Remarks on this clone: Its antigen is undetermined. In the same sample, other DNA sequences code for this CDR3.

Germline CDR1 and CDR2: SGHRS and YFSETQ. The CDR3 contains 15 residues. The V segment lost 2 bases and the J segment 3 bases; nucleotides outside the gene matches: 3. The chain combines TRBV5-1 with TRBJ1-3, with 9 nucleotides matching TRBD1. The TCR sequence derives from a man aged 18 to 30 in good health. Material: naive CD4+ T cells sorted from blood. Regarding subset: CD45RA+ positively selected. The DNA for the CDR3 is TGCGCCAGCAGCTTACAGGGGGCAAGTGGAAACACCATATATTTT. Translating gives CASSLQGASGNTIYF.